The 6 T cell receptor beta chains below all came from one sample that was sequenced in a study of cytomegalovirus exposure and HLA in healthy donors. The primer mix had 60 Vbeta and 13 Jbeta primers. Using immunoSEQ multiplex PCR, the repertoire was profiled, and TCRdb retains in-frame clones only, with some absent. Of some 130,000 clones listed, around 80% were seen once; the top ten hold approximately 1.8%. The specimen was PBMCs. These receptors were obtained from a woman aged 40 to 49 in good health and CMV-seronegative.

This clone was detected once. The V call is TRBV7-2, the J call TRBJ2-5; TRBD2 is a possible D gene (6 bases). The germline CDR1 and CDR2 sequences are SGHTA and FQGNSA. The V end was cut by 5 bases, the J end by 4 bases, with 14 bases between. This CDR3 comprises 14 residues. CDR3: CASSRGVGGETQYF. The CDR3 bases are TGTGCCAGCAGCAGAGGGGTCGGGGGAGAGACCCAGTACTTC.

Of note for this clone: The sample carries other DNA sequences with the same CDR3. V is TRBV28 and J is TRBJ2-7; D may be TRBD2 (6 bases). The CDR3 length is 14 residues. The V end was cut by 3 bases, the J end by 0 bases, with 9 bases between. Per germline, CDR1 MDHEN and CDR2 SYDVKM. The CDR3 DNA reads as TGTGCCAGCAGTTTCGGCGGGAACTCCTACGAGCAGTACTTC. Protein sequence: CASSFGGNSYEQYF.

In its sample, this clone was seen a few times. An end of the junction differs from the germline gene, which may be a read error. The chain couples TRBV6-4 to TRBJ2-6; TRBD1 might be the D (5 bases). From germline, CDR1 is MRHNA and CDR2 SNTAGT. This CDR3 is 15 amino acids long. DNA for the CDR3: TGTGCCAGCCCGCTGCGGAACAGTGGGGCCAACGGCCTGACTTTC. This translates into CASPLRNSGANGLTF.

The chain couples TRBV2 to TRBJ2-3; D might be TRBD1 (5 bases). This CDR3 is 13 amino acids long. Germline assignment: CDR1 SNHLY and CDR2 FYNNEI. V dropped 9 bases and J dropped 4 bases, with 14 bases sitting between them. The CDR3 DNA follows: TGTGCCAGAAACAACCAGGGCGCAGATACGCAGTATTTT. Translating gives CARNNQGADTQYF.

This clone has just a few counts. The chain employs TRBV6-1 and TRBJ1-5, with D maybe TRBD1 (6 bases). The CDR3 covers 16 residues. Germline CDR1 MNHNS, CDR2 SASEGT. The V gene lost 1 base and the J gene lost 4 bases, with 14 bases spanning the gap. The CDR3 here is CASSEVPDSINQPQHF. The CDR3 nucleotides read TGTGCCAGCAGTGAAGTTCCGGACAGCATAAATCAGCCCCAGCATTTT.

About this clone itself: The junction departs from germline at one end; a sequencing error may be responsible. The CDR3 loop reads CASSFSVEGGQGFDKNSQYF. DNA for the CDR3: TGTGCCAGCAGTTTTTCGGTGGAAGGGGGACAGGGCTTTGACAAAAACAGTCAGTACTTC. V usage is TRBV28 and J usage is TRBJ2-4; TRBD1 aligns across 9 bases. Germline values: CDR1 MDHEN, CDR2 SYDVKM. This CDR3 has 20 residues.